This TCR beta chain was obtained from a study of blood T cells in healthy people across ages. Trimming cost V 7 bases and J 4 bases, with 19 bases left between them. The CDR3 runs 15 residues. Germline V gene lookup returns CDR1 SGHRS and CDR2 YFSETQ. Through a sample-barcoded 5' primer and a J-beta primer mix, a second PCR was run for roughly 7 to 12 cycles. Each cDNA molecule received a tag from a template-switch adaptor that had 12 random nucleotides. MiXCR was run by TCRdb on the 5' RACE reads, yielding one entry per CDR3 protein. The data show 1,500,000 or so distinct CDR3 sequences, with approximately 43% seen just once and around 4% held by the top ten.

The chain is built from TRBV5-1 and TRBJ2-3; D perhaps matches TRBD1 (6 bases). The sequenced material came from blood. The source of this sequence is a woman aged 18-35 years in good health. CDR3 loop: CASDPTGRSADTQYF. For the CDR3, the DNA is TGCGCCAGCGACCCCACAGGGAGAAGCGCAGATACGCAGTATTTT. The full variable domain, its missing parts supplied by reference TRBV5-1 and TRBJ2-3, is KAGVTQTPRYLIKTRGQQVTLSCSPISGHRSVSWYQQTPGQGLQFLFEYFSETQRNKGNFPGRFSGRQFSNSRSEMNVSTLELGDSALYLCASDPTGRSADTQYFGPGTRLTVL.